This passage covers 25 T cell receptor beta chains from one sample sequenced in a study of molecular identifiers for immune sequencing clone quantification (dated 2018 in TCRdb). Libraries were made using PCR. The run used a NextSeq 500. TCRdb reworked the public reads: Q25 trimming with fastp, MiXCR clone assembly, productive beta chains retained. Rows with a matching CDR3 protein are joined into one entry that keeps the most common DNA and genes. Within this sample are about 320,000 distinct CDR3 sequences, with roughly a quarter of them counted one time only. The ten largest clones take up about 0.74% of the sample. Sequenced sample: naive CD8+ T cells from blood, with Jurkat cell RNA spiked in. In light of the paper, this sample's cell subset or site label describes: FACS-sorted CD8+CD4-CCR7+CD45RA+ naive T cells. These TCRs come from a human donor in good health. Some libraries in this study had Jurkat cell RNA spiked in.

This chain connects TRBV6-2 or TRBV6-3 to TRBJ2-3, with 10 bases that match TRBD2. V dropped 8 bases and J dropped 4; count of bases not matched to a gene: 6. This CDR3 contains 14 residues. From germline, CDR1 is MNHEY and CDR2 SVGEGT. CDR3 loop: CASGLAGASDTQYF. In DNA form, the CDR3 reads TGTGCCAGCGGGCTAGCGGGAGCCTCAGATACGCAGTATTTT.

In regard to this clonotype: A much larger clonotype is one base distant, so this may be a read error. The chain has TRBV20-1 and TRBJ2-7; TRBD2 matches at 9 bases. The CDR3 is 12 amino acids. V lost 3 bases, J lost 9 bases, and 6 bases stayed unmatched. CDR1 and CDR2 from the germline V gene are DFQATT and SNEGSKA (reference sequence). The CDR3 loop reads CSARPSGAVQYF. Here the CDR3 DNA reads TGCAGTGCTAGGCCTAGCGGGGCGGTGCAGTACTTC.

This clonotype was detected ten times or more. CDR3 DNA sequence: TGTGCCAGCAGCTCCTGGACAGGGACCTACGAGCAGTACTTC. Residues: CASSSWTGTYEQYF. The chain couples TRBV7-2 to TRBJ2-7, with 8 bases lining up with TRBD1. This CDR3 spans 14 amino acids. Trimming took 4 bases from V and 2 from J; bases not matched to a gene: 4. CDR1 and CDR2 from the germline V gene are SGHTA and FQGNSA.

In this sample, this clonotype turned up many times. This rearrangement joins TRBV6-5 to TRBJ2-7; perhaps TRBD1 as D (6 bases). Trimming cost V 2 bases and J 2 bases, with 13 bases left between them. Germline V gives CDR1 MNHEY, CDR2 SVGAGI. The CDR3 is 15 amino acids. The CDR3: CASSYGNRVAYEQYF. Here the CDR3 DNA reads TGTGCCAGCAGTTACGGCAACAGGGTAGCCTACGAGCAGTACTTC.

This clonotype appeared many times. The chain combines TRBV7-8 with TRBJ2-7; 8 bases map to TRBD1. V trimming: 4 bases; J trimming: 7 bases; junction bases outside the gene matches: 6. The CDR3 is 13 residues long. Germline loops: CDR1 SGHVS, CDR2 FQNEAQ. The CDR3: CASSSQGAGEQYF. The CDR3 DNA follows: TGTGCCAGCAGCTCCCAGGGGGCGGGGGAGCAGTACTTC.

As DNA, the CDR3 is TGTGCCATCAGTGAGATCGGAGGTTCGCCGGGGGAGCAGTACTTC. Translated: CAISEIGGSPGEQYF. V usage is TRBV10-3 and J usage is TRBJ2-7; possible D gene TRBD2, 5 bases. The germline V gene encodes CDR1 ENHRY and CDR2 SYGVKD. Deletions cut 2 bases from V and 7 bases from J, with 18 bases between. The CDR3 consists of 15 residues.

This clonotype appeared a few times. The chain recombines TRBV29-1 with TRBJ2-7, with TRBD2 matching over 9 bases. V dropped 6 bases and J dropped 5; count of bases not matched to a gene: 8. The germline gives CDR1 SQVTM, CDR2 ANQGSEA. This CDR3 comprises 13 residues. The CDR3 DNA is TGCAGCGTCCTGGGACTAGCTTCCAACGAGCAGTACTTC. Protein sequence: CSVLGLASNEQYF.

This clonotype was observed a handful of times. An end of the junction differs from the germline gene, which may be a read error. The rearrangement links TRBV7-9 to TRBJ1-1; possibly TRBD1 for D (6 bases). CDR1 and CDR2 (germline): SEHNR, FQNEAQ (reference sequence). This CDR3 spans 13 amino acids. CDR3 residues: CASRTGSATEALF. The DNA for the CDR3 is TGTGCCAGCAGAACAGGGTCGGCCACTGAAGCTCTCTTT.

This clonotype was counted ten times or more. This chain links TRBV4-3 with TRBJ1-5; no clear D gene. Trimming shortened V by 1 base and J by 0 bases, and 10 bases separated the two germline ends. Per germline, CDR1 LGHNA and CDR2 YSLEER. The CDR3 spans 16 residues. The CDR3 region is CASSQGLSYSNQPQHF. CDR3 nucleotide sequence: TGCGCCAGCAGCCAAGGGTTGAGTTATAGCAATCAGCCCCAGCATTTT.

Comments on this clonotype: A much larger clone sits a single nucleotide away, making a read error possible. The gene calls are TRBV7-9 and TRBJ1-1; D is perhaps TRBD1 (5 bases). The CDR3 loop spans 15 amino acids. Germline lookup yields CDR1 SEHNR and CDR2 FQNEAQ (reference sequence). The CDR3 reads CVSSPREVMNTEAFF. CDR3 nucleotide sequence: TGTGTCAGCAGCCCCAGGGAAGTCATGAACACTGAAGCTTTCTTT.

This clonotype was seen just once. This clone may be a read error of a much larger clone one base away. The genes are TRBV9 and TRBJ2-3; the match to TRBD2 covers 13 bases. The germline CDR1 and CDR2 sequences are SGDLS and YYNGEE. CDR3 length: 16 residues. J lost 8 bases, V lost 4 bases, and 10 bases had no gene match. The CDR3 loop is CASSSGLAGVAGTQYF. CDR3 DNA sequence: TGTGCCAGCAGCTCCGGACTAGCGGGAGTGGCAGGTACGCAGTATTTT.

Remarks on this clonotype: This may stem from a read error, because a much larger clone lies one nucleotide away. The V gene is TRBV6-5, the J gene TRBJ2-7, with a weak D call TRBD2 (6 bases). Per the germline V gene, CDR1 is MNHEY and CDR2 is SVGAGI. This CDR3 has 16 residues. CDR3 sequence reads: CASSYSSSESSYEQNF. CDR3 DNA sequence: TGTGCCAGCAGTTACTCATCTAGCGAGAGCTCCTACGAGCAGAACTTC.

V is TRBV7-3 and J is TRBJ2-3, with D possibly matching TRBD1 (5 bases). Germline CDR1 is SGHTA and CDR2 is FQGTGA. V was clipped by 4 bases and J by 3 bases, with 14 bases between them. The CDR3 totals 15 residues. CDR3 in amino acids: CASSSGLSDTDTQYF. CDR3 nucleotide sequence: TGTGCCAGCAGCTCAGGGCTAAGTGATACAGATACGCAGTATTTT.

The chain couples TRBV28 to TRBJ2-7; D may be TRBD1 (5 bases). CDR3 size: 14 residues. V was cut by 2 bases and J by 2 bases, with 10 bases left in between. The germline gives CDR1 MDHEN, CDR2 SYDVKM. The CDR3 protein is CASSLGRATYEQYF. DNA of the CDR3: TGTGCCAGCAGTTTAGGCAGGGCGACCTACGAGCAGTACTTC. Full variable domain (remainder filled in from reference TRBV28 and TRBJ2-7): DVKVTQSSRYLVKRTGEKVFLECVQDMDHENMFWYRQDPGLGLRLIYFSYDVKMKEKGDIPEGYSVSREKKERFSLILESASTNQTSMYLCASSLGRATYEQYFGPGTRLTVT.

The chain couples TRBV9 to TRBJ2-2, with 8 bases aligning to TRBD2. This CDR3 comprises 14 residues. Germline V gene data show CDR1 as SGDLS and CDR2 as YYNGEE. V shed 4 bases and J 6 bases; nucleotides not matched to a gene: 5. CDR3 region: CASSLSGKAGELFF. The CDR3, as DNA: TGTGCCAGCAGCCTTAGCGGGAAAGCCGGGGAGCTGTTTTTT.

V is TRBV25-1 and J is TRBJ1-1; D uncertain. The CDR3 totals 12 residues. Trimming cost V 5 bases and J 4 bases, with 8 bases left between them. Germline V gene lookup returns CDR1 MGHDK and CDR2 SYGVNS. The CDR3 sequence: CASSPSFTEAFF. The CDR3 DNA is TGTGCCAGCAGTCCGTCGTTCACTGAAGCTTTCTTT. The full variable domain, in which reference TRBV25-1 and TRBJ1-1 provide the parts outside the CDR3, is EADIYQTPRYLVIGTGKKITLECSQTMGHDKMYWYQQDPGMELHLIHYSYGVNSTEKGDLSSESTVSRIRTEHFPLTLESARPSHTSQYLCASSPSFTEAFFGQGTRLTVV.

This clonotype was counted a few times. The junction departs from the called germline gene at one end, perhaps through a read error. The rearrangement joins TRBV7-2 to TRBJ1-1; D perhaps matches TRBD1 (5 bases). Germline V gene data show CDR1 as SGHTA and CDR2 as FQGNSA. The CDR3 totals 15 residues. The CDR3 loop reads CAGSPRRQQNTEAFF. As DNA, the CDR3 is TGTGCCGGCAGCCCGAGGCGACAGCAGAACACTGAAGCTTTCTTT.

This clonotype occurred a few times. V usage is TRBV7-9 and J usage is TRBJ2-3; D is undetermined. Germline CDR1 and CDR2: SEHNR and FQNEAQ (reference sequence). Trimming took off 1 base at V and 0 bases at J, with 8 bases between the two ends. The CDR3 has 15 amino acids. This CDR3 is CASSLVLPSTDTQYF. The CDR3 DNA reads as TGTGCCAGCAGCTTAGTCCTGCCTAGCACAGATACGCAGTATTTT.

A note on this clonotype: A much more abundant neighbour one base away suggests this may be a read error. The J gene is TRBJ2-7, the V gene TRBV29-1, with TRBD2 matching 7 bases. V was clipped by 4 bases and J by 3 bases; unmatched bases: 9. CDR3 length equals 14 residues. Germline V lookup: CDR1 SQVTM, CDR2 ANQGSEA. CDR3 coding DNA: TGCAGCGTTGTCACCGGGGGGAGTCACTACGAGCAGTACTTC. This gives the protein CSVVTGGSHYEQYF.

This clonotype was counted between two and nine times. This sequence joins TRBV13 and TRBJ2-3; D ambiguous. The CDR3 extends over 14 amino acids. V lost 4 bases, J lost 0 bases, and 8 bases lay in between. Germline-derived CDR1 and CDR2 are PRHDT and FYEKMQ (reference sequence). CDR3 bases: TGTGCCAGCAGCTCCGAGGCGAGCACAGATACGCAGTATTTT. As protein: CASSSEASTDTQYF.

The table lists this clonotype with many counts. As DNA, the CDR3 is TGTGCCAGCAGCTTCGATCTAGCGGGGGGATCCTACGAGCAGTACTTC. It specifies CASSFDLAGGSYEQYF. The chain uses TRBV7-2 and TRBJ2-7; 11 bases are a match to TRBD2. V trimming: 3 bases; J trimming: 1 base; junction bases outside the gene matches: 5. In germline, CDR1 is SGHTA, CDR2 FQGNSA. The CDR3 covers 16 residues. Full variable domain (missing parts from reference TRBV7-2 and TRBJ2-7): GAGVSQSPSNKVTEKGKDVELRCDPISGHTALYWYRQSLGQGLEFLIYFQGNSAPDKSGLPSDRFSAERTGGSVSTLTIQRTQQEDSAVYLCASSFDLAGGSYEQYFGPGTRLTVT.

In its sample, this clonotype was seen once. One junction end does not reproduce the germline sequence, and a read error may be involved. The V gene is TRBV5-6, the J gene TRBJ2-2, with 10 bases identical to TRBD1. The germline V gene encodes CDR1 SGHDT and CDR2 YYEEEE. The CDR3 has 17 residues. CDR3 protein: CASSLGRQGANTGELVF. CDR3 coding DNA: TGTGCCAGCAGCTTGGGGAGACAGGGGGCGAACACCGGGGAGCTGGTTTTT.

This clonotype has a handful of counts. The CDR3: CSNHQTPTEAFSLAKNIQYF. The CDR3 DNA reads TGCAGTAACCACCAGACTCCGACCGAGGCTTTCTCTCTAGCCAAAAACATTCAGTACTTC. The rearrangement uses TRBV20-1 and TRBJ2-4; D unresolved. V was cut by 8 bases and J by 0 bases, with 32 bases left in between. This CDR3 region has 20 residues. Germline lookup yields CDR1 DFQATT and CDR2 SNEGSKA (reference sequence).

This clonotype was counted at least ten times. The V call is TRBV23-1, the J call TRBJ2-5; D is unresolved. TRBV23-1 carries the ORF label, with uncertain function. This CDR3 has 13 residues. Trimming removed 2 bases at V and 5 bases at J, with 9 bases between. DNA of the CDR3: TGCGCCAGCAGTCAACCTCTACCCGAGACCCAGTACTTC. Translating it yields CASSQPLPETQYF.

Only a few counts were recorded for this clonotype. The gene calls are TRBV29-1 and TRBJ2-5, with a weak D call TRBD2 (5 bases). V gave up 6 bases and J gave up 4 bases, with 18 bases separating them. The germline CDR1 and CDR2 sequences are SQVTM and ANQGSEA. The CDR3 contains 14 residues. The chain's CDR3 is CSVLSLGEGETQYF. DNA for the CDR3: TGCAGCGTCCTCAGTCTGGGTGAGGGAGAGACCCAGTACTTC. The complete variable domain, with remaining parts taken from reference TRBV29-1 and TRBJ2-5, reads SAVISQKPSRDICQRGTSLTIQCQVDSQVTMMFWYRQQPGQSLTLIATANQGSEATYESGFVIDKFPISRPNLTFSTLTVSNMSPEDSSIYLCSVLSLGEGETQYFGPGTRLLVL.